These T cell receptor beta chains were read from a single sample in a study of monozygotic twins with inflammatory bowel disease. TCRdb re-called the 5' RACE reads, yielding one record per CDR3 amino acid sequence without DNA. This sample's table has a few hundred thousand distinct CDR3 sequences. Material: blood. The receptors originated from a human donor with ulcerative colitis or Crohn's disease, or a healthy co-twin of an affected twin (not recorded which). Each CDR3 is given with its conserved first and last residue. Fields, in order: J gene, V gene, CDR3 protein.

J: TRBJ1-1
V: TRBV30
CDR3: CAWIRSGQTLNTEAFF

J: TRBJ2-7
V: TRBV7-8
CDR3: CASSHGDTPYEQYF

J: TRBJ2-2
V: TRBV5-4
CDR3: CASSAPGLNTGELFF

J: TRBJ2-1
V: TRBV5-1
CDR3: CASSRGQDRDYNEQFF

J: TRBJ1-5
V: TRBV10-3
CDR3: CAISELHGNNQPQHF

J: TRBJ1-5
V: TRBV15
CDR3: CATAAGYQPQHF

J: TRBJ1-2
V: TRBV27
CDR3: CASSDRDRGNYGYTF

J: TRBJ2-1
V: TRBV7-7
CDR3: CASSLIGGRNEQFF

J: TRBJ1-6
V: TRBV27
CDR3: CASTQPGTGSSPLHF

J: TRBJ2-3
V: TRBV24-1
CDR3: CATGRGGPTDTQYF

J: TRBJ1-1
V: TRBV14
CDR3: CASGGTGVSEAFF

J: TRBJ2-2
V: TRBV5-1
CDR3: CASSGTGLQNTGELFF

J: TRBJ2-3
V: TRBV6-2/TRBV6-3
CDR3: CATDRGPQQYF

J: TRBJ1-2
V: TRBV5-1
CDR3: CASSSEVPYRDGYTF

J: TRBJ2-2
V: TRBV20-1
CDR3: CSARDSQRTGELFF

J: TRBJ2-2
V: TRBV2
CDR3: CASPGYTGELFF

J: TRBJ2-7
V: TRBV10-3
CDR3: CAIGNRDSSSYEQYF

J: TRBJ2-3
V: TRBV7-2
CDR3: CASSLIQGRPDTQYF

J: TRBJ1-1
V: TRBV5-4
CDR3: CASSLAPGAEAFF

J: TRBJ1-1
V: TRBV3-1
CDR3: CASSHSGTGNTEAFF

J: TRBJ1-5
V: TRBV6-2/TRBV6-3
CDR3: CASSYSTVTTQPQHF

J: TRBJ2-1
V: TRBV6-4
CDR3: CASSQMGAYNEQFF

J: TRBJ2-5
V: TRBV6-5
CDR3: CASSQDKYWPQYF

J: TRBJ1-1
V: TRBV11-2
CDR3: CASSLVLGDVTEAFF

J: TRBJ2-6
V: TRBV30
CDR3: CAWRVSGANVLTF

J: TRBJ2-5
V: TRBV6-2/TRBV6-3
CDR3: CASSPMRMQETQYF

J: TRBJ2-7
V: TRBV29-1
CDR3: CSVGRVSEQYF

J: TRBJ1-5
V: TRBV20-1
CDR3: CSARLQDRSINGPQHF

J: TRBJ2-3
V: TRBV5-6
CDR3: CASRAGLAGDRTDTQYF

J: TRBJ2-7
V: TRBV20-1
CDR3: CSASGTSDSYEQYF

J: TRBJ2-7
V: TRBV20-1
CDR3: CSADLDRAEQYF

J: TRBJ1-1
V: TRBV19
CDR3: CASSIRAGVMNTEAFF

J: TRBJ2-7
V: TRBV28
CDR3: CASSLPVWQSSYEQYF

J: TRBJ2-3
V: TRBV27
CDR3: CASTSSWDTQYF

J: TRBJ2-1
V: TRBV6-2/TRBV6-3
CDR3: CARTTGAYNEQFF

J: TRBJ2-2
V: TRBV28
CDR3: CASTWGIRTGELFF

J: TRBJ2-1
V: TRBV5-1
CDR3: CASSLGVSSYNEQFF

J: TRBJ2-7
V: TRBV23-1
CDR3: CASSQSWVGNSYEQYF

J: TRBJ1-4
V: TRBV9
CDR3: CASSGSTGASEKLFF

J: TRBJ2-7
V: TRBV24-1
CDR3: CATSDPAFYEQYF

J: TRBJ2-7
V: TRBV6-1
CDR3: CASSARTGASYEQYF

J: TRBJ2-7
V: TRBV7-6
CDR3: CASSLATGILSYEQYF

J: TRBJ2-2
V: TRBV7-9
CDR3: CTSSGVAAGELFF

J: TRBJ2-6
V: TRBV6-5
CDR3: CASSLSGGAGANVLTF

J: TRBJ1-6
V: TRBV27
CDR3: CASSPNGRVGNSPLHF

J: TRBJ2-6
V: TRBV5-1
CDR3: CASSPQGTGTGGANVLTF

J: TRBJ1-6
V: TRBV5-5
CDR3: CASSFSFGSPLHF

J: TRBJ1-5
V: TRBV25-1
CDR3: CASTLKRQGLSNQPQHF

J: TRBJ2-4
V: TRBV5-6
CDR3: CASSLIRDSQLAKNIQYF

J: TRBJ2-1
V: TRBV12-3/TRBV12-4
CDR3: CASSPQVPYNEQFF

J: TRBJ2-5
V: TRBV7-8
CDR3: CASSLRAGTSATQYF

J: TRBJ2-2
V: TRBV20-1
CDR3: CSARAPGQGAPTNTGELFF

J: TRBJ1-2
V: TRBV4-3
CDR3: CASSQDRSSNYGYTF

J: TRBJ2-5
V: TRBV11-2
CDR3: CASGRGFWEETQYF

J: TRBJ2-2
V: TRBV10-2
CDR3: CASIPGLEAGELFF

J: TRBJ2-5
V: TRBV7-9
CDR3: CASSLETVGETQYF